One T cell receptor beta chain is described in this entry. The antigen it recognizes is unknown. One base away there is no much larger clone; base qualities are not given. The record originates from a study of blood T cell repertoires in COVID-19 (dated by TCRdb to the early 2020s). Broadly, across the study: The collaborator samples originated in the United States, Italy and Spain and spanned the acute and convalescent phases of COVID-19. Samples came from the ongoing ImmuneRACE study (first 160 participants) plus 1,254 subjects from 6 global collaborators. Deeply sampled blood TCRbeta repertoires from subjects exposed to, actively infected with, or recovered from COVID-19 were included in the dataset. Where HLA class I and class II types were available, the types were taken from metadata supplied by the sample provider, not from assay-based typing. The repertoires were released in a freely available public database meant as a resource for research on the immune response to SARS-CoV-2. Sample metadata almost always included a de-identified subject ID, COVID-19 status, age in years and sex. The prospective study material was composed of cDNA or gDNA derived from T cells, B-cell-depleted T cells, or PBMCs. General findings and caveats noted by the study authors: Clinical and demographic metadata were provided uncurated, with the amount varying by source and participant.

TCRbeta CDR3 regions were amplified from genomic DNA by means of the immunoSEQ Assay, a bias-controlled multiplex PCR. The authors' analysis ran thus. Within the assay, amplification of reference gene primers was used to estimate how many nucleated cells each sample contained. To quantify the absolute abundance of each unique TCRbeta CDR3 rearrangement, sequence reads were collapsed and filtered. For each sample, productive Simpson clonality was calculated as the square root of Simpson's diversity index across productive rearrangements. This is the immuneACCESS table as TCRdb keeps it, with only in-frame sequences that have V and J called. A part of the clones is gone; compared with another copy, unresolved V genes explain less than half, and the rest is unexplained. D and trimming come from the DNA, and the V and J calls and clone size come from that table. The sample table holds more than 250,000 clones, of which approximately 82% were seen once. The ten top clones hold 1% to 1.5% of the sample.

The collaborating institutions used their own protocols to collect whole blood in K2EDTA tubes. Collaborator samples were shipped for TCRbeta analysis as frozen whole blood, isolated PBMCs, or DNA extracted from either sample type. There are 13 amino acids in the CDR3, from cysteine to phenylalanine inclusive. Here the CDR3 DNA is all that survives: 39 bases in frame from base 1. CDR1 and CDR2 were assigned from the germline V gene as SNHLY and FYNNEI. The trim is 4 bases for V and 4 bases for J, with a gap of 10 bases between the germline ends. The sequenced sample consisted of peripheral blood. The V gene is TRBV2 and the J gene is TRBJ2-5; the D gene lacks a confident call. This TCR derives from a woman between 45 and 65 years old with acute or convalescent COVID-19. The nucleotide sequence reads as follows: TGTGCCAGCAGTGGCACCTCCGGAGAGACCCAGTACTTC. Translated, this is CASSGTSGETQYF. Where the CDR3 stops, the reference TRBV2 and TRBJ2-5 genes take over; the full variable domain is EPEVTQTPSHQVTQMGQEVILRCVPISNHLYFYWYRQILGQKVEFLVSFYNNEISEKSEIFDDQFSVERPDGSNFTLKIRSTKLEDSAMYFCASSGTSGETQYFGPGTRLLVL.